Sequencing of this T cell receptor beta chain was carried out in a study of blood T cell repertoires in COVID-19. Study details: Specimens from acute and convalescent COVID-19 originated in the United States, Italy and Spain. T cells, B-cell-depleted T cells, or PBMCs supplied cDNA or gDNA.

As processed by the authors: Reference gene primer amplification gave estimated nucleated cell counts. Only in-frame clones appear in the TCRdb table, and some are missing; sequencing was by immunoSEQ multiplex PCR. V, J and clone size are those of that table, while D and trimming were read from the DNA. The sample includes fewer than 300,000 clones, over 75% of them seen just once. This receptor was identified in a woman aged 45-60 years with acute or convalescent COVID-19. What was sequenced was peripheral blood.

The CDR3 spells CASSEAGSGNTIYF. CDR3 in DNA: TGTGCCAGCAGTGAGGCGGGCTCTGGAAACACCATATATTTT. The chain couples TRBV6-1 to TRBJ1-3, with D uncertain. Between the trimmed V and J ends, which lost 3 bases and 0 bases, there was a span of 6 bases. CDR1 is MNHNS, CDR2 SASEGT, per germline. The CDR3 length is 14 residues.